The clone carrying this TCR beta chain was recorded many times. One entry per CDR3 protein results from TCRdb running MiXCR on the 5' RACE reads. The sample contains 6,000 to 9,000 distinct CDR3 sequences, roughly 5.9% of which appear only once. This record belongs to a study of spatial heterogeneity in lung cancer. Study-wide context: The average appearance count of each unique TCR and UMI combination in raw reads was more than ten.

As to time point: sample taken at primary tumor resection. Unsorted samples of tumor, nontumor lung or frozen PBMC had their whole RNA sequenced. Deletions cut 3 bases from V and 0 bases from J, with 9 bases between. In germline, CDR1 is LGHNA, CDR2 YSLEER. The CDR3 is made up of 14 amino acids. The chain carries TRBV4-3 and TRBJ2-7; perhaps D is TRBD1 or TRBD2 (5 bases each). The TCR was taken from a male donor with early-stage non-small cell lung cancer. The sequencing used PBMCs, collected at surgery. In DNA form, the CDR3 reads TGCGCCAGCAGCCAGTGGGGGAGCTCCTACGAGCAGTACTTC. Residues: CASSQWGSSYEQYF.